The 32 T cell receptor beta chains below all came from one sample that was sequenced in a study of T cell responses to AZD1222 COVID-19 vaccine. Produced via immunoSEQ multiplex PCR; TCRdb's table is partial and in-frame only. This table holds roughly 100,000 clones, 70% to 90% found once. The sequencing here drew on peripheral blood, taken on day 0 of AZD1222 vaccination. Receptors were obtained from an adult in good health.

V gene TRBV7-2 combines with J gene TRBJ2-3; the D is unclear. This CDR3 contains 11 residues. Germline CDR1 SGHTA, CDR2 FQGNSA. V lost 5 bases, J lost 5 bases, and 5 bases lay in between. Here the CDR3 reads CASSALDTQYF. The CDR3 nucleotides read TGTGCCAGCAGCGCCTTAGATACGCAGTATTTT.

The gene calls are TRBV9 and TRBJ2-1; 9 bases are a match to TRBD2. Germline trimming cut 4 bases from V and 1 base from J; bases unmatched to any gene: 3. CDR1 SGDLS and CDR2 YYNGEE come from the germline V gene. The CDR3 is made up of 15 amino acids. CDR3 sequence (DNA): TGTGCCAGCAGCATAACTAGCGGGTCCTACAATGAGCAGTTCTTC. Its translation: CASSITSGSYNEQFF. The whole variable domain, remainder taken from reference TRBV9 and TRBJ2-1, is DSGVTQTPKHLITATGQRVTLRCSPRSGDLSVYWYQQSLDQGLQFLIQYYNGEERAKGNILERFSAQQFPDLHSELNLSSLELGDSALYFCASSITSGSYNEQFFGPGTRLTVL.

V usage is TRBV24-1 and J usage is TRBJ2-2; 8 bases fit TRBD2. Germline-derived CDR1 and CDR2 are KGHDR and SFDVKD. With V trimmed by 5 bases and J by 5 bases, 6 bases remained unmatched. This CDR3 spans 15 amino acids. The CDR3 reads CATSGGGRLTGELFF. The CDR3 DNA reads as TGTGCCACCAGTGGTGGCGGGAGGTTAACCGGGGAGCTGTTTTTT.

The V call is TRBV6-5, the J call TRBJ1-2; perhaps TRBD1 as D (6 bases). The germline V gene has CDR1 MNHEY and CDR2 SVGAGI. The CDR3 sequence is 14 residues long. Trimming stripped 6 bases from V and 5 bases from J, with 16 bases between. The CDR3 bases are TGTGCCAGCAGCCCAGGACAGACAGTGTATGGCTACACCTTC. This gives the protein CASSPGQTVYGYTF.

The chain has TRBV9 and TRBJ1-4; the match to TRBD1 covers 7 bases. Germline CDR1 is SGDLS and CDR2 is YYNGEE. The CDR3 has 15 residues. J gave up 7 bases and V 0 bases, and 6 bases lay outside the gene matches. The DNA of the CDR3 is TGTGCCAGCAGCGTAGGTCAGGGGGGTGGTGAAAAACTGTTTTTT. It encodes CASSVGQGGGEKLFF.

This chain joins TRBV27 and TRBJ1-6; D call uncertain. This CDR3 comprises 12 residues. Per germline, CDR1 MNHEY and CDR2 SMNVEV (reference sequence). Trimming pared 5 bases from V and 9 bases from J, leaving 8 bases between. CDR3 sequence: CASSPPGSPLHF. The DNA of the CDR3 is TGTGCCAGCAGTCCACCGGGTTCACCCCTCCACTTT.

The rearrangement links TRBV27 to TRBJ2-3; D not resolved. The V and J ends lost 5 bases and 3 bases respectively, with 9 bases between them. Germline assignment: CDR1 MNHEY and CDR2 SMNVEV (reference sequence). The CDR3 is 13 amino acids. The CDR3 DNA reads TGTGCCAGCAGTCTTATGGAGACAGATACGCAGTATTTT. Translated: CASSLMETDTQYF.

The CDR3 here is CASSQQGAQPQHF. The CDR3 DNA is TGTGCCAGTAGTCAACAGGGTGCTCAGCCCCAGCATTTT. The chain combines TRBV19 with TRBJ1-5; D is possibly TRBD1 (6 bases). Germline V gene sequence: CDR1 LNHDA, CDR2 SQIVND (reference sequence). The CDR3 loop spans 13 amino acids. Trimming stripped 5 bases from V and 6 bases from J, with 11 bases between.

CDR3 in amino acids: CASSYGVRAAEAFF. The CDR3 nucleotides are TGTGCCAGCAGTTACGGGGTTCGGGCGGCAGAAGCTTTCTTT. The chain recombines TRBV6-5 with TRBJ1-1; D not certain. The length of the CDR3 is 14 residues. The germline V gene has CDR1 MNHEY and CDR2 SVGAGI. The ends were cut back, 2 bases at V and 8 bases at J, with 15 bases in the middle.

The chain combines TRBV19 with TRBJ1-3, with D perhaps matching TRBD1 (6 bases). The CDR3 length is 13 residues. Trimming cost V 6 bases and J 5 bases, with 11 bases left between them. The germline V gene has CDR1 LNHDA and CDR2 SQIVND (reference sequence). CDR3 bases: TGTGCCAGTAGCACAGGGTTAAGAAACACCATATATTTT. This translates into CASSTGLRNTIYF.

On this clone itself: One end of the junction is discordant with germline, which a read error may explain. The chain couples TRBV5-1 to TRBJ2-1; 7 bases are a match to TRBD1. This CDR3 has 15 amino acids. Germline CDR1 is SGHRS and CDR2 is YFSETQ. CDR3 protein: CASSLPGQLSGEQFF. In DNA, the CDR3 is TGTGCCAGCAGCTTACCGGGACAGCTTTCTGGTGAGCAGTTCTTC.

By frequency in the sample, this clone is medium-sized (0.01 to 0.1%). The gene calls are TRBV6-1 and TRBJ1-4; TRBD1 agrees at 7 bases. V shed 3 bases and J 8 bases; nucleotides not matched to a gene: 3. This CDR3 comprises 13 residues. Germline V CDR1 and CDR2: MNHNS, SASEGT. DNA of the CDR3: TGTGCCAGCAGTGACAGGGGGTACGAAAAACTGTTTTTT. Its protein is CASSDRGYEKLFF.

V usage is TRBV30 and J usage is TRBJ1-5; D possibly corresponds to TRBD1 (5 bases). The V gene's germline CDR1 is GTSNPN and CDR2 SVGIG (reference sequence). This CDR3 is built from 16 residues. Trimming removed 4 bases from V and 5 bases from J, with 21 bases in between. CDR3 DNA: TGTGCCTGGAAAGGGAGGGACGAAGGGGCGCATCAGCCCCAGCATTTT. Translation gives CAWKGRDEGAHQPQHF.

This clone was detected once. The rearrangement links TRBV3-1 (or the pseudogene TRBV3-2) to TRBJ2-3; TRBD2 agrees at 10 bases. Germline V gives CDR1 LGHDT, CDR2 YNNKEL (reference sequence). The ends lost 4 bases at V and 6 bases at J; junction bases unmatched: 10. The CDR3 is 16 amino acids. CDR3 in amino acids: CASSLGTSATGDTQYF. The CDR3 DNA follows: TGTGCCAGCAGCCTGGGGACTAGCGCTACGGGGGATACGCAGTATTTT.

This chain uses TRBV15 with TRBJ2-7, with 8 bases aligning to TRBD2. Germline V CDR1 and CDR2: LNHNV, YYDKDF (reference sequence). The V and J ends lost 1 base and 3 bases, in that order; junction bases with no gene match: 5. The CDR3 has 15 amino acids. The CDR3 DNA follows: TGTGCCACCAGCAGAGCGGGGGGGGCCTACTACGAGCAGTACTTC. It yields the protein CATSRAGGAYYEQYF.

The CDR3 reads CASSESYGDYEQYV. The CDR3 DNA reads TGTGCCAGCAGTGAAAGTTACGGGGACTACGAGCAGTACGTC. The chain employs TRBV6-1 and TRBJ2-7; tentatively, D is TRBD2 (5 bases). With 2 bases removed from V and 3 bases from J, the gap between germline ends came to 11 bases. The CDR3 spans 14 residues. Germline V gene data show CDR1 as MNHNS and CDR2 as SASEGT.

The V and J genes are TRBV4-2 and TRBJ1-6, with TRBD1 identical over 7 bases. V lost 0 bases to trimming and J lost 14 bases; unmatched junction nucleotides: 13. CDR3 length: 16 residues. Looked up from germline, CDR1 is LGHNA and CDR2 is YNFKEQ. The CDR3 loop is CASSQDPGVNRGTLHF. CDR3 coding DNA: TGTGCCAGCAGCCAAGATCCCGGTGTAAACAGGGGAACCCTCCACTTT.

The genes are TRBV4-2 and TRBJ2-3, with a tentative D call TRBD2 (6 bases). CDR3 length: 17 residues. CDR1 and CDR2 (germline): LGHNA, YNFKEQ. The germline V and J ends were trimmed by 0 bases and 1 base, with 14 bases remaining between them. The CDR3 sequence is CASSQDYRGLGTDTQYF. The CDR3 nucleotides read TGTGCCAGCAGCCAAGATTACCGGGGGTTAGGCACAGATACGCAGTATTTT.

The chain employs TRBV19 and TRBJ2-1, with 8 bases lining up with TRBD2. This CDR3 has 17 amino acids. After removal of 2 bases from V and 4 bases from J, the junction contained 10 bases not matched to a gene. Germline-derived CDR1 and CDR2 are LNHDA and SQIVND (reference sequence). This CDR3 reads CASSITWLAGPYNEQFF. The CDR3 DNA reads TGTGCCAGTAGTATAACGTGGTTAGCGGGACCTTACAATGAGCAGTTCTTC.

This chain uses TRBV19 with TRBJ1-4, with 7 positions matching TRBD1. Germline CDR1 and CDR2: LNHDA and SQIVND (reference sequence). This CDR3 spans 14 amino acids. J was trimmed by 6 bases and V by 8 bases; bases with no gene match: 9. CDR3 protein: CASGGGGFYEKLFF. CDR3 nucleotide sequence: TGTGCCAGTGGAGGAGGGGGCTTTTATGAAAAACTGTTTTTT.

J is TRBJ1-2 and V is TRBV4-3, with D possibly being TRBD1 (5 bases). V gave up 1 base and J gave up 0 bases, with 9 bases separating them. The germline gives CDR1 LGHNA, CDR2 YSLEER. The CDR3 has 15 residues. The CDR3 DNA sequence: TGCGCCAGCAGCCAAGCAGGGCTGGCTAACTATGGCTACACCTTC. Translating it yields CASSQAGLANYGYTF.

For the CDR3, the DNA is TGTGCCACCGAACCTGTTTGGGACACTGAAGCTTTCTTT. Amino acid sequence: CATEPVWDTEAFF. J is TRBJ1-1 and V is TRBV24-1; D gene uncertain. Germline V CDR1 and CDR2: KGHDR, SFDVKD. V lost 9 bases to trimming and J lost 3 bases, with 13 bases between them. The CDR3 spans 13 residues.

V gene TRBV3-1 (or the pseudogene TRBV3-2) combines with J gene TRBJ2-5; TRBD2 aligns across 7 bases. Germline V gene lookup returns CDR1 LGHDT and CDR2 YNNKEL (reference sequence). This CDR3 has 14 residues. V was pared by 4 bases and J by 5 bases, with 7 bases of the junction left unmatched. The CDR3 region is CASSPLGGGETQYF. DNA for the CDR3: TGTGCCAGCAGCCCTCTCGGGGGAGGGGAGACCCAGTACTTC.

This chain joins TRBV5-6 and TRBJ2-7, with TRBD1 matching 9 bases. This CDR3 comprises 14 residues. From germline, CDR1 is SGHDT and CDR2 YYEEEE. Trimming at V came to 5 bases and at J to 2 bases, leaving 5 bases not matched to a gene. CDR3: CASRSGTGTYEQYF. In DNA form, the CDR3 reads TGTGCCAGCAGGTCCGGGACAGGGACCTACGAGCAGTACTTC.

The chain combines TRBV24-1 with TRBJ1-2; D is possibly TRBD1 (5 bases). Germline V gene sequence: CDR1 KGHDR, CDR2 SFDVKD. The ends were cut back, 9 bases at V and 6 bases at J, with 16 bases in the middle. The CDR3 spans 13 residues. The CDR3 region has the DNA TGTGCCACCTCGGAACCGGGACGCCATGGCTACACCTTC. It translates to CATSEPGRHGYTF.

V is TRBV6-2 or TRBV6-3 and J is TRBJ2-1; 11 nucleotides line up with TRBD2. Germline V CDR1 and CDR2: MNHEY, SVGEGT. This CDR3 is 18 amino acids long. V was pared by 4 bases and J by 7 bases, with 15 bases of the junction left unmatched. Here the CDR3 reads CASSSAFRSGLAVNEQFF. Here the CDR3 DNA reads TGTGCCAGCAGTTCGGCGTTTCGATCGGGACTAGCGGTTAATGAGCAGTTCTTC.

The chain combines TRBV19 with TRBJ1-5; the D is unclear. The CDR3 is made up of 14 amino acids. The V gene lost 3 bases and the J gene lost 2 bases, with 8 bases spanning the gap. From germline, CDR1 is LNHDA and CDR2 SQIVND (reference sequence). The CDR3 is CASSIPTGNQPQHF. As DNA, the CDR3 is TGTGCCAGTAGTATCCCGACGGGCAATCAGCCCCAGCATTTT. Using reference TRBV19 and TRBJ1-5 for the parts outside the CDR3, the full variable domain is DGGITQSPKYLFRKEGQNVTLSCEQNLNHDAMYWYRQDPGQGLRLIYYSQIVNDFQKGDIAEGYSVSREKKESFPLTVTSAQKNPTAFYLCASSIPTGNQPQHFGDGTRLSIL.

This chain uses TRBV20-1 with TRBJ2-5; 12 bases match TRBD2. The CDR3 extends over 15 amino acids. Germline values: CDR1 DFQATT, CDR2 SNEGSKA (reference sequence). With 3 bases clipped from V and 4 bases from J, the junction kept 6 bases outside the gene matches. DNA for the CDR3: TGCAGTGCTAGTCGGCCTAGCGGGGGGGCAGAGACCCAGTACTTC. This sequence encodes CSASRPSGGAETQYF.

Only one count was recorded for this clone. V gene TRBV4-3 combines with J gene TRBJ2-7; 11 bases match TRBD2. Germline loops: CDR1 LGHNA, CDR2 YSLEER. J lost 3 bases, V lost 0 bases, and 4 bases had no gene match. The CDR3 extends over 16 amino acids. This CDR3 is CASSQDRLAGFYEQYF. The CDR3 bases are TGCGCCAGCAGCCAAGATCGACTAGCGGGATTCTACGAGCAGTACTTC.

This sequence joins TRBV3-1 (or the pseudogene TRBV3-2) and TRBJ2-6; TRBD2 is a possible D gene (6 bases). There are 17 residues in the CDR3. Germline V gene lookup returns CDR1 LGHDT and CDR2 YNNKEL (reference sequence). V was pared by 2 bases and J by 2 bases, with 13 bases between. In DNA, the CDR3 is TGTGCCAGCAGCCAAAGTTCGGCGGGACCTGGGGCCAACGTCCTGACTTTC. Amino acid sequence: CASSQSSAGPGANVLTF.

The V gene is TRBV7-8, the J gene TRBJ1-5; 8 positions match TRBD1. Germline CDR1 reads SGHVS; CDR2 reads FQNEAQ. Trimming cost V 4 bases and J 0 bases; bases outside gene matches: 14. This CDR3 spans 19 amino acids. CDR3 nucleotide sequence: TGTGCCAGCAGCTCCTTAACCGGGACAGGAGGATATAGCAATCAGCCCCAGCATTTT. The encoded protein is CASSSLTGTGGYSNQPQHF.

Comments on this clone: This CDR3 is also generated by other DNA sequences in the sample. The V call is TRBV7-2, the J call TRBJ1-2, with 10 bases identical to TRBD1. This CDR3 is built from 14 residues. From germline, CDR1 is SGHTA and CDR2 FQGNSA. J was trimmed by 3 bases and V by 5 bases; bases with no gene match: 3. The CDR3 DNA is TGTGCCAGCAGCCGGGGACAGGGGTACTATGGCTACACCTTC. Translation gives CASSRGQGYYGYTF. The variable domain in full, completed from reference TRBV7-2 and TRBJ1-2, reads GAGVSQSPSNKVTEKGKDVELRCDPISGHTALYWYRQSLGQGLEFLIYFQGNSAPDKSGLPSDRFSAERTGGSVSTLTIQRTQQEDSAVYLCASSRGQGYYGYTFGSGTRLTVV.